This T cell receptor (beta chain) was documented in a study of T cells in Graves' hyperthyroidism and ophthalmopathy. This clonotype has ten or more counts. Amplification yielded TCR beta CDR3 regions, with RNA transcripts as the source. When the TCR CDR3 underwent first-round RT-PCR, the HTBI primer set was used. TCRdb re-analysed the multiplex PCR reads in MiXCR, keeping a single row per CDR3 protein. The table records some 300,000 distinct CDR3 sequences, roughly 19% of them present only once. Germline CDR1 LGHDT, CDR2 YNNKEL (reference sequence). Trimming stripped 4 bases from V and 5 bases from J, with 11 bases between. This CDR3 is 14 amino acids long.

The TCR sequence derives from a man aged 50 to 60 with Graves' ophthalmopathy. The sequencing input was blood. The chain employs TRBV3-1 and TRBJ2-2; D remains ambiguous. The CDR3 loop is CASSPAQRTGELFF. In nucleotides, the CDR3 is TGTGCCAGCAGCCCGGCCCAGCGTACCGGGGAGCTGTTTTTT. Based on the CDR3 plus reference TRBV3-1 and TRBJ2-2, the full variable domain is DTAVSQTPKYLVTQMGNDKSIKCEQNLGHDTMYWYKQDSKKFLKIMFSYNNKELIINETVPNRFSPKSPDKAHLNLHINSLELGDSAVYFCASSPAQRTGELFFGEGSRLTVL.